This T cell receptor (beta chain) appears in the sequencing data of a study of T cell responses to AZD1222 COVID-19 vaccine. Study at large: The study pooled second doses at about 4 or about 12 weeks. Findings of the study overall: Two doses of AZD1222 preceded a rise in Spike-specific TCR breadth and depth. Spike regions recognized by vaccine-associated CD4 TCRs spanned the protein, led by 160-218 and 743-854. Clonal diversity may have been underestimated, and the donors were mostly white British, with more females than males.

Concerning this clone itself: The antigen is not known.

CDR1 is SEHNR and CDR2 is FQNEAQ in the germline V gene (reference sequence). The V end lost 2 bases, the J end lost 9 bases, and 2 bases lay between the germline ends. The length of the CDR3 is 10 residues. TCRdb keeps only in-frame clones here, not all; method: immunoSEQ multiplex PCR. The sample consists of about 130,000 clones, about 94% of them appearing once. This receptor was obtained from an adult in good health. V usage is TRBV7-9 and J usage is TRBJ2-1; D gene unclear. The input for sequencing was peripheral blood, taken on day 0 of AZD1222 vaccination. The CDR3 is CASSLSEQFF. The CDR3 DNA reads as TGTGCCAGCAGCTTATCTGAGCAGTTCTTC.